What follows are 10 T cell receptor beta chains derived from one specimen sequenced in a study of cytomegalovirus exposure and HLA in healthy donors. 60 Vbeta and 13 Jbeta primers were used in PCR. The table came from immunoSEQ multiplex PCR; TCRdb's copy has only in-frame clones and leaves some out. This sample carries about 180,000 clones, 65% to 90% of them seen once, and the ten largest clones take 1.2%. Sequences were obtained from PBMCs. The source is a girl aged 2 to 9 in good health and CMV-seropositive.

This clone is a singleton in its sample. The rearrangement joins TRBV27 to TRBJ2-5; no firm D call. The J call may not be correct, given that the DNA end is closer to TRBJ2-7. Per the germline V gene, CDR1 is MNHEY and CDR2 is SMNVEV (reference sequence). CDR3 length: 15 amino acids. The DNA of the CDR3 is TGTGCCAGCAGTTTATCCTTACAGACCTCCTACGAGCAGTACTTC. It specifies CASSLSLQTSYEQYF.

This chain's CDR3 is CASESTGTNQPQHF. Here the CDR3 DNA reads TGTGCCAGTGAATCGACAGGCACCAATCAGCCCCAGCATTTT. The chain couples TRBV6-1 to TRBJ1-5; D may be TRBD1 (6 bases). This CDR3 comprises 14 residues. Trimming removed 9 bases from V and 3 bases from J, with 15 bases in between. Germline V gives CDR1 MNHNS, CDR2 SASEGT.

The genes are TRBV7-3 and TRBJ1-1; D might be TRBD1 (6 bases). The CDR3 has 13 residues. Per the germline V gene, CDR1 is SGHTA and CDR2 is FQGTGA. The germline V and J ends were trimmed by 6 bases and 1 base, with 9 bases remaining between them. The CDR3 loop reads CASRLQGNTEAFF. The CDR3 DNA reads TGTGCCAGCAGATTACAGGGGAACACTGAAGCTTTCTTT.

V and J are TRBV11-2 and TRBJ1-4; tentatively, D is TRBD1 (5 bases). The CDR3 consists of 15 residues. The germline CDR1 and CDR2 sequences are SGHAT and FQNNGV. Between the trimmed V and J ends, which lost 0 bases and 5 bases, there was a span of 10 bases. The CDR3 region is CASSLDPGRNEKLFF. The CDR3 nucleotides read TGTGCCAGCAGCTTAGATCCAGGGAGGAATGAAAAACTGTTTTTT.

The chain carries TRBV2 and TRBJ2-7; D uncertain. V was shortened by 6 bases and J by 6 bases, with 15 bases between the two germline ends. There are 13 residues in the CDR3. Germline-derived CDR1 and CDR2 are SNHLY and FYNNEI. CDR3 loop: CASRPPRFTEQYF. The CDR3 nucleotides are TGTGCCAGCAGACCCCCCCGGTTTACCGAGCAGTACTTC. Full variable domain (outside the CDR3, taken from reference TRBV2 and TRBJ2-7): EPEVTQTPSHQVTQMGQEVILRCVPISNHLYFYWYRQILGQKVEFLVSFYNNEISEKSEIFDDQFSVERPDGSNFTLKIRSTKLEDSAMYFCASRPPRFTEQYFGPGTRLTVT.

As DNA, the CDR3 is TGTGCCAGCAGAAGCGCAGGGAGGGGGAATCAGCCCCAGCATTTT. Translation gives CASRSAGRGNQPQHF. The chain uses TRBV6-1 and TRBJ1-5, with D possibly being TRBD1 (6 bases). This CDR3 spans 15 amino acids. V was pared by 6 bases and J by 4 bases, with 16 bases between. Germline CDR1 and CDR2: MNHNS and SASEGT.

The chain couples TRBV29-1 to TRBJ1-3; D is undetermined. Germline V CDR1 and CDR2: SQVTM, ANQGSEA. The CDR3 length is 16 residues. The germline V and J ends were trimmed by 0 bases and 1 base, with 13 bases remaining between them. CDR3 region: CSVEDRERLSGNTIYF. The CDR3 DNA reads TGCAGCGTTGAAGATCGGGAGAGGTTATCTGGAAACACCATATATTTT.

This chain links TRBV11-1 with TRBJ2-1; 7 bases fit TRBD2. This CDR3 has 16 residues. J lost 5 bases, V lost 5 bases, and 12 bases had no gene match. Germline V gives CDR1 SGHAT, CDR2 FQDESV (reference sequence). Here the CDR3 DNA reads TGTGCCAGCAGCAATAGAGGAGCGGGACTTAACAATGAGCAGTTCTTC. Its translation is CASSNRGAGLNNEQFF.

The chain employs TRBV19 and TRBJ1-2; D is unclear. This CDR3 has 14 amino acids. Germline-derived CDR1 and CDR2 are LNHDA and SQIVND (reference sequence). Trimming stripped 4 bases from V and 2 bases from J, with 11 bases between. The CDR3 DNA follows: TGTGCCAGTAGTAAATTAGGAGACAACTATGGCTACACCTTC. The encoded protein is CASSKLGDNYGYTF.

Here the CDR3 DNA reads TGTGCCAGCAGTTTAGTGGGAGGTCAGCCCCAGCATTTT. This codes for CASSLVGGQPQHF. V is TRBV27 and J is TRBJ1-5; D unresolved. CDR1 and CDR2 (germline): MNHEY, SMNVEV (reference sequence). This CDR3 has 13 amino acids. Trimming left V 2 bases short and J 6 bases short, with 8 bases between.